The rows below give T cell receptor beta chains drawn from one sample of a study of PD-L1 blockade in urothelial cancer. This table comes from immunoSEQ multiplex PCR, and its TCRdb copy is limited to in-frame clones, with some not included. The table includes 58,000 or so clones, approximately 81% detected once. The specimen was PBMCs, collected around atezolizumab (anti-PD-L1) treatment. These receptors were taken from a man aged 70 or older with urothelial cancer. Each CDR3 is given with its conserved first and last residue. A D gene is named only where the DNA matches it firmly. Not every row has a clone size; where given, it reads once, few, many or a size class.

.	TRBJ1-2	TRBV6-5	TRBD1	TGTGCCAGCAAGCGCCGACAGGGGATCTATGGCTACACCTTC	CASKRRQGIYGYTF
few	TRBJ1-2	TRBV2	.	TGTGCCAGCAGTCCAGGAACCGCTAACTATGGCTACACCTTC	CASSPGTANYGYTF
.	TRBJ1-1	TRBV2	TRBD1	TGTGCCAGCAGTATACAGGGGCCTAACACTGAAGCTTTCTTT	CASSIQGPNTEAFF
.	TRBJ2-7	TRBV7-2	TRBD2	TGTGCCAGCAGCTTAGAAGCGGGAGAAGTCAACGAGCAGTACTTC	CASSLEAGEVNEQYF
few	TRBJ1-1	TRBV2	.	TGTGCCAGCAGTGAAGCGCGGCAGGGGAAGCCTGAAGCTTTCTTT	CASSEARQGKPEAFF
.	TRBJ1-2	TRBV19	.	TGTGCCAGTAGTATACCAGGGACTGGGGGCTACACCTTC	CASSIPGTGGYTF
.	TRBJ2-5	TRBV7-9	TRBD2	TGTGCCAGCAGCTTCGGGCTAGCGGGGGAGACCCAGTACTTC	CASSFGLAGETQYF
.	TRBJ2-5	TRBV5-1	TRBD1	TGCGCCAGCAGCAAGGACAGGGTGGAGGAGACCCAGTACTTC	CASSKDRVEETQYF
.	TRBJ2-1	TRBV7-7	.	TGTGCTAGCAGCTTAGCGCCCGGGGGTGAGCAGTTCTTC	CASSLAPGGEQFF
.	TRBJ2-5	TRBV7-9	.	TGTGCCAGCAGCTTATGGAGTTCTGGAGAGACCCAGTACTTC	CASSLWSSGETQYF
.	TRBJ2-5	TRBV5-4	.	TGTGCCAGCAGTTCGCCAGGAAAGGAGACCCAGTACTTC	CASSSPGKETQYF
.	TRBJ2-1	TRBV18	TRBD2	TGTGCCAGCTCATCGACTAGCGGCAATGAGCAGTTCTTC	CASSSTSGNEQFF
few	TRBJ1-1	TRBV6-5	TRBD1	TGTGCCAGCAGTTTAGACAGGGGGCCCACTGAAGCTTTCTTT	CASSLDRGPTEAFF
.	TRBJ1-5	TRBV19	.	TGTGCCAGTAATGGGGTGGACGGGGAAGTTCAGCCCCAGCATTTT	CASNGVDGEVQPQHF
.	TRBJ2-1	TRBV30	.	TGTGCCTGGAGTCGAGGAATGTGGAATGAGCAGTTCTTC	CAWSRGMWNEQFF
.	TRBJ2-5	TRBV7-8	.	TGTGCCAGCAGCACCGGAAGGGGAGAGACCCAGTACTTC	CASSTGRGETQYF
few	TRBJ2-7	TRBV4-2	TRBD1	TGTGCCAGCAGCCGAGTAGGAGGACAGGGGGAATCGTACGAGCAGTACTTC	CASSRVGGQGESYEQYF
once	TRBJ1-1	TRBV4-1	.	TGCGCCAGCAGCCAAGCAGGGGCTGGAACTGAAGCTTTCTTT	CASSQAGAGTEAFF
.	TRBJ1-2	TRBV14	TRBD1	TGTGCCAGCAGCCAACGGGACAGGGGTGGTGGCTACACCTTC	CASSQRDRGGGYTF
once	TRBJ2-1	TRBV30	TRBD2	TGTGCCTGGAGTGCAGGACTAGCGGGAGTCAATGAGCAGTTCTTC	CAWSAGLAGVNEQFF
few	TRBJ1-2	TRBV2	.	TGTGCCAGCAGCCCAGGGCCCTATGGCTACACCTTC	CASSPGPYGYTF
few	TRBJ2-6	TRBV18	.	TGTGCCAGCTCACCGGACGAAAGGCGGGACGTCCTGACTTTC	CASSPDERRDVLTF
.	TRBJ1-2	TRBV18	.	TGTGCCAGCTCACCTGGCCAAGATACTAACTATGGCTACACCTTC	CASSPGQDTNYGYTF
.	TRBJ1-4	TRBV2	.	TGTGCCAGCAGTGGTTTGCGAGACCGGAGGAATGAAAAACTGTTTTTT	CASSGLRDRRNEKLFF
few	TRBJ2-1	TRBV4-1	TRBD2	TGCGCCAGCAGCCAAGGTGGGACTAGCGGGATCTGGCCCTCCTACAATGAGCAGTTCTTC	CASSQGGTSGIWPSYNEQFF
.	TRBJ1-1	TRBV30	TRBD1	TGTGCCTCACGACAGGGAGGGAACACTGAAGCTTTCTTT	CASRQGGNTEAFF
few	TRBJ2-5	TRBV2	TRBD1	TGTGCCAGCCTTAGCGACAGGGGGTTTGGAGAGACCCAGTACTTC	CASLSDRGFGETQYF
.	TRBJ2-1	TRBV10-1	TRBD1	TGCGCCAGCAGTTTGGACAGGGTCAACAATGAGCAGTTCTTC	CASSLDRVNNEQFF
few	TRBJ1-4	TRBV7-2	.	TGTGCCAGCAGCTTATCTCGGGGGGAAAAACTGTTTTTT	CASSLSRGEKLFF
.	TRBJ2-7	TRBV5-4	.	TGTGCCAGCAGCGGACCGGGGGACTACGAGCAGTACTTC	CASSGPGDYEQYF
few	TRBJ2-6	TRBV18	.	TGTGCCAGCTCACCTCAGGGGGGCGGCATCGGGGCCAACGTCCTGACTTTC	CASSPQGGGIGANVLTF
few	TRBJ2-2	TRBV19	.	TGTGCCAGCAAATCCAAGGGCCTCAGGGGTACCGGGGAGCTGTTTTTT	CASKSKGLRGTGELFF
.	TRBJ1-5	TRBV7-9	TRBD1	TGTGCCAGCAGCCCCGGGACAGGGGGCGGTCAGCCCCAGCATTTT	CASSPGTGGGQPQHF
.	TRBJ2-1	TRBV5-4	TRBD1	TGTGCCAGCAGCCCGCAGCCCGGGACAGTCAATGAGCAGTTCTTC	CASSPQPGTVNEQFF
once	TRBJ1-1	TRBV28	.	TGTGCCAGCAGTTTCGTCGGAGAGACTCGCGCGGCTTTCTTT	CASSFVGETRAAFF
.	TRBJ2-3	TRBV29-1	.	TGCAGCGTTGAAGTTGAGACTCGGGCAGATACGCAGTATTTT	CSVEVETRADTQYF
.	TRBJ1-5	TRBV27	TRBD1	TGTGCCAGCAGTTTATTCGGTGACAGGGGGCGTGGGAGCAATCAGCCCCAGCATTTT	CASSLFGDRGRGSNQPQHF
.	TRBJ1-1	TRBV25-1	.	TGTGCCAGCAGTGAAGGGAAGGGTAGGGGCACTGAAGCTTTCTTT	CASSEGKGRGTEAFF
.	TRBJ2-1	TRBV7-9	TRBD2	TGTGCCAGCAGCTTAGGACTAGCGGGAGGGCTGCAGTTCTTC	CASSLGLAGGLQFF
few	TRBJ1-1	TRBV30	TRBD1	TGTGCCTGGAGTGAACCGGGACAGAGGAACACTGAAGCTTTCTTT	CAWSEPGQRNTEAFF
once	TRBJ1-2	TRBV27	.	TGTGCCAGCAGTGCATCCCAGGGTCTTGATGTCTATGGCTACACCTTC	CASSASQGLDVYGYTF
.	TRBJ2-1	TRBV7-6	TRBD2	TGTGCCAGCAGCTTAGCGGAGGGACTAGCGGGAGGGCCCAGTAATGAGCAGTTCTTC	CASSLAEGLAGGPSNEQFF
.	TRBJ2-1	TRBV30	.	TGTGCCTGGAGTGTACTATCCCATGAGCAGTTCTTC	CAWSVLSHEQFF
.	TRBJ2-5	TRBV2	TRBD1	TGTGCCAGCAGCCGGACAGGCCTACAAGAGACCCAGTACTTC	CASSRTGLQETQYF
.	TRBJ2-1	TRBV15	TRBD2	TGTGCCACCAGCAGGGAAGGACTAGCGGGAGGTGGTGAGCAGTTCTTC	CATSREGLAGGGEQFF
.	TRBJ1-1	TRBV11-3	TRBD1	TGTGCCAGCAGCCCGGACAGGGGCGAGGGAGAAGCTTTCTTT	CASSPDRGEGEAFF
.	TRBJ2-7	TRBV5-1	TRBD2	TGCGCCAGCCGGACTAGCGGTACCTACGAGCAGTACTTC	CASRTSGTYEQYF
.	TRBJ2-1	TRBV6-5	.	TGTGCCAGCAGTTACTCCAAAAATGAGCAGTTCTTC	CASSYSKNEQFF
.	TRBJ1-1	TRBV5-1	TRBD1	TGCGCCAGCAGTTACGACAGGGGGAACACTGAAGCTTTCTTT	CASSYDRGNTEAFF